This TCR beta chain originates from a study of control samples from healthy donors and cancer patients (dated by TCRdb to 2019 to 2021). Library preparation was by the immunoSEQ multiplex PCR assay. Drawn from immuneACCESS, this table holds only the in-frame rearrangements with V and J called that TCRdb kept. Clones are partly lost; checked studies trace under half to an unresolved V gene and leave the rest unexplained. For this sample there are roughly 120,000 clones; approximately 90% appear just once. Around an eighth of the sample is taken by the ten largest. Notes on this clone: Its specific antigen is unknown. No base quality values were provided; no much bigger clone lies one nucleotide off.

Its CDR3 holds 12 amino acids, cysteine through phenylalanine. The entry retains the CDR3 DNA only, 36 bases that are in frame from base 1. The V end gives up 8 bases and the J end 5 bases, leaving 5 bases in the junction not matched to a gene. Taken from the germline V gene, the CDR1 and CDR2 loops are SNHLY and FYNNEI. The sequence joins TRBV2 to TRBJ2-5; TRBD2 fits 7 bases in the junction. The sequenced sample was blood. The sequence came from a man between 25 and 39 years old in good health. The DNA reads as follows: TGTGCCAGCGGGTTGGGAGGGGAGACCCAGTACTTC. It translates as CASGLGGETQYF.